The rows below give T cell receptor beta chains drawn from one sample of a study of blood T cell repertoires in COVID-19. Measured with immunoSEQ multiplex PCR; TCRdb has only the in-frame clones, and not every one. The sample holds some 210,000 clones, approximately 82% seen once. Sample: peripheral blood. The receptor set was obtained from a middle-aged man with active or convalescent COVID-19. CDR3s include the opening cysteine and the closing phenylalanine or tryptophan. Each record gives: D gene, V gene, clone size, CDR3 protein. D genes are given only for firm matches. The size field is filled for only some rows; it gives once, few, many or a size class.

>TRBD1|TRBV7-2|.
CASSLDRSYQPQHF
>.|TRBV6-2/TRBV6-3|.
CASSQRDNSPLHF
>TRBD2|TRBV9|.
CASSPQMGEGETQYF
>.|TRBV6-1|few
CASSARWIGALGGEQFF
>.|TRBV19|.
CASREQSSGNTIYF
>TRBD1|TRBV4-3|.
CASSQGITTGRTEAFF
>TRBD1|TRBV5-1|once
CASSLLQGVFYGYTF
>.|TRBV19|.
CASSIGGGLQETQYF
>.|TRBV28|few
CASSFSGRPNYGYTF
>.|TRBV5-1|.
CASSQPTHRLKDGMPNTEAFF
>TRBD2|TRBV25-1|.
CASTRTSGGTDTQYF
>TRBD1|TRBV28|.
CASKNSGTGRRQPQHF
>TRBD1|TRBV11-1|.
CASSLARGRRNTEAFF
>.|TRBV19|.
CASSNPMGSSYNEQFF
>TRBD2|TRBV5-1|once
CASSLGRNAGTSGGGGETQYF
>.|TRBV28|.
CASSFVRGGTDTQYF
>TRBD2|TRBV18|.
CASSPISGGPIDTQYF
>.|TRBV18|.
CASSGKAGFYEQYF
>.|TRBV4-1|few
CASSQDPLAGETQYF
>.|TRBV2|.
CASKGRSNTEAFF
>TRBD2|TRBV5-4|.
CASRHGTSGYEQYF
>.|TRBV5-5|.
CASSLMGSDYGYTF
>TRBD1|TRBV7-2|.
CASSSQQGNEQYF
>TRBD1|TRBV7-8|few
CASSLEVGTGGSPLHF
>TRBD1|TRBV6-5|.
CASSPGQATDTQYF
>.|TRBV12-1|once
CASSSLVGGGTPRIEETQYF
>.|TRBV25-1|.
CATGSSYNSPLHF
>TRBD1|TRBV10-2|.
CASGDGQGAQNSPLHF
>.|TRBV18|.
CASSPFEDAQSQYEQYF
>TRBD2|TRBV7-2|.
CASRLPSSGGAETQYF
>.|TRBV12-3/TRBV12-4|.
CASSFRRGETQYF
>.|TRBV5-1|.
CASSSPPRIRSYEQYF
>.|TRBV27|.
CASSFMGAHEQYF
>TRBD2|TRBV28|.
CASSASGGYSYEQYF
>.|TRBV25-1|.
CASSGGGRNEQYF
>.|TRBV4-1|.
CASSPTTGQKDTEAFF
>.|TRBV3-1/TRBV3-2|.
CASRDSNTEAFF
>.|TRBV18|.
CASSPQAGAGGYTF
>TRBD1|TRBV28|.
CASSLSNRGTEAFF
>TRBD2|TRBV3-1/TRBV3-2|.
CASSPTPRSGGVANTGELFF
>TRBD1|TRBV5-6|.
CASSLGTGSNSPLHF
>TRBD1|TRBV4-1|.
CASRPDRDLVNTEAFF
>TRBD2|TRBV3-1/TRBV3-2|.
CASSIRLAGAYEQYF
>TRBD2|TRBV27|.
CASSTGTSGPKNIQYF
>.|TRBV6-6|.
CASSFGRQRNTEAFF
>TRBD1|TRBV19|few
CASSPPGQRRSPLHF
>.|TRBV5-6|few
CASSPTRNTGELFF
>.|TRBV7-9|.
CASSLGDQPQHF